The present entry profiles one TCR beta chain with its context. The antigen remains undetermined. The sample holds other DNA sequences that translate to the same CDR3. Germline V gene data show CDR1 as WNHNN and CDR2 as SYGVQD (reference sequence). Trimming pared 0 bases from V and 4 bases from J, leaving 6 bases between. The CDR3 extends over 13 amino acids. The source of the sample is a study of T cell responses to AZD1222 COVID-19 vaccine. Study results and caveats: Among spike-specific TCRs, nearly half reportedly target unmutated variant regions. Baseline seropositivity characterized only 5 or 6 AZD1222 recipients.

TCRdb's table, derived via immunoSEQ multiplex PCR, lists solely in-frame clones and lacks some. The table includes about 140,000 clones, 80% to 95% detected once. This sequence joins TRBV10-1 and TRBJ1-1; tentatively, D is TRBD1 (5 bases). This sequence originates from an adult in good health. The sequencing here drew on peripheral blood, taken on day 0 of AZD1222 vaccination. The CDR3 sequence is CASSESGATEAFF. The CDR3 nucleotides read TGCGCCAGCAGTGAGTCCGGGGCCACTGAAGCTTTCTTT.